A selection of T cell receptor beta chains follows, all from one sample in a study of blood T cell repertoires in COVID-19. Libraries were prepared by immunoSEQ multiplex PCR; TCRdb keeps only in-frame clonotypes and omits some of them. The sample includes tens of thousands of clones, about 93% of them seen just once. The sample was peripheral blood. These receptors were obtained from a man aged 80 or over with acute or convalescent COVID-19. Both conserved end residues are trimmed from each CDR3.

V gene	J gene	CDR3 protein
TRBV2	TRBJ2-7	ASRPGQGALEQY
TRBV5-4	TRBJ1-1	ASSEKTGVNTEAF
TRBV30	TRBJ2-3	AWGGSTDTQY
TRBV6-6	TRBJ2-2	ASTGRVVLGSGELF
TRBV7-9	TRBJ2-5	ASSPTGGRETQY
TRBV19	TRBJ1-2	ASSIPANYGYT
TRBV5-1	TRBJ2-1	ASSFLRGGVRDEQF
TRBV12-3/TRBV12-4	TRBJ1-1	ASSSELNTEAF
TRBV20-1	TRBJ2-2	SATDRVNTGELF
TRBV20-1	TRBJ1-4	SARVREKLF
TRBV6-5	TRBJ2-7	ASSYSRDSSYEQY
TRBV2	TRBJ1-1	ARGGSQSRTEAF